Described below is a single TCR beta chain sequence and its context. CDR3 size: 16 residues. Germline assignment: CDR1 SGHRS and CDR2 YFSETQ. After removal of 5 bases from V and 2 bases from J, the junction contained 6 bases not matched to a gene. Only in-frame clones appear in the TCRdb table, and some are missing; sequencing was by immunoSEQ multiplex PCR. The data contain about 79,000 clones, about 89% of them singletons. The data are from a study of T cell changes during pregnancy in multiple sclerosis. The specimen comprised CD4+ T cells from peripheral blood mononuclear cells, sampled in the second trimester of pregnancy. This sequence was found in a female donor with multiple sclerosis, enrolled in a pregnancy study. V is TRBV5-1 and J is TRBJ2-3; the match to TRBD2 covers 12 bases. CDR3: CASSHRTSGATDTQYF. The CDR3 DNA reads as TGCGCCAGCAGTCACAGGACTAGCGGGGCCACAGATACGCAGTATTTT. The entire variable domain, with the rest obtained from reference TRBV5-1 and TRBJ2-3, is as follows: KAGVTQTPRYLIKTRGQQVTLSCSPISGHRSVSWYQQTPGQGLQFLFEYFSETQRNKGNFPGRFSGRQFSNSRSEMNVSTLELGDSALYLCASSHRTSGATDTQYFGPGTRLTVL.